The rows below give T cell receptor beta chains drawn from one sample of a study of blood T cells in healthy people across ages. Using its own MiXCR run on the 5' RACE reads, TCRdb lists one record per CDR3 protein. The table records some 800,000 distinct CDR3 sequences, approximately 25% of them present only once. This same sample was also part of a study on T cells of mothers and their children.

Sample: blood. These receptors all come from a boy younger than 18 in good health. The CDR3 runs from the conserved cysteine through the conserved F or W. The D gene is left open where the match is weak. Clone size appears in some rows only: once, few, many, or a class for an expanded clone.

CDR3aa: CSHRTSGYNEQFF
CDR3nt: TGCAGCCACCGGACTAGCGGTTACAATGAGCAGTTCTTC
abundance: few
j_gene: TRBJ2-1
d_gene: TRBD2
v_gene: TRBV20-1

CDR3aa: CASNLEGAETQYF
CDR3nt: TGTGCCAGCAACCTAGAGGGCGCGGAGACCCAGTACTTC
abundance: few
j_gene: TRBJ2-5
d_gene: -
v_gene: TRBV7-8

CDR3aa: CASSLLGTGGQPQHF
CDR3nt: TGTGCCAGCAGCTTACTCGGGACAGGGGGTCAGCCCCAGCATTTT
abundance: few
j_gene: TRBJ1-5
d_gene: TRBD1
v_gene: TRBV7-2

CDR3aa: CASSEEGTGIQETQYF
CDR3nt: TGTGCCAGCAGTGAAGAGGGGACAGGTATTCAAGAGACCCAGTACTTC
abundance: few
j_gene: TRBJ2-5
d_gene: TRBD1
v_gene: TRBV6-1

CDR3aa: CASSLQDSPPEQYF
CDR3nt: TGCGCCAGCAGCTTACAAGACAGCCCCCCTGAGCAGTACTTC
abundance: few
j_gene: TRBJ2-7
d_gene: -
v_gene: TRBV5-1

CDR3aa: CSARGLAGEAGLDF
CDR3nt: TGCAGTGCTAGAGGTTTAGCGGGGGAAGCAGGTTTGGACTTC
abundance: few
j_gene: TRBJ2-7
d_gene: TRBD2
v_gene: TRBV20-1

CDR3aa: CASSSPVSSGRDETQYF
CDR3nt: TGTGCCAGCAGTTCCCCCGTCAGTTCAGGGCGTGATGAGACCCAGTACTTC
abundance: -
j_gene: TRBJ2-5
d_gene: -
v_gene: TRBV27

CDR3aa: CASSFNREGYEQYF
CDR3nt: TGCGCCAGCAGCTTTAACCGGGAGGGGTACGAGCAGTACTTC
abundance: few
j_gene: TRBJ2-7
d_gene: TRBD2
v_gene: TRBV5-1

CDR3aa: CASIEAGGEETQYF
CDR3nt: TGTGCCAGCATAGAAGCGGGGGGAGAAGAGACCCAGTACTTC
abundance: few
j_gene: TRBJ2-5
d_gene: TRBD2
v_gene: TRBV28

CDR3aa: CSAGGVGGDTQYF
CDR3nt: TGCAGTGCAGGGGGAGTGGGGGGAGATACGCAGTATTTT
abundance: -
j_gene: TRBJ2-3
d_gene: -
v_gene: TRBV20-1

CDR3aa: CASSFFRVLRGEKHYEQYF
CDR3nt: TGTGCCAGCAGTTTTTTCAGGGTCTTGAGAGGGGAGAAGCACTACGAGCAGTACTTC
abundance: -
j_gene: TRBJ2-7
d_gene: -
v_gene: TRBV28

CDR3aa: CASSYGRVGDPQRGANVLTF
CDR3nt: TGTGCCAGCAGTTATGGGCGGGTTGGGGACCCCCAGAGGGGGGCCAACGTCCTGACTTTC
abundance: -
j_gene: TRBJ2-6
d_gene: -
v_gene: TRBV6-5

CDR3aa: CASSQGPSSYEQYF
CDR3nt: TGTGCCAGCAGCCAAGGACCTAGCTCCTACGAGCAGTACTTC
abundance: many
j_gene: TRBJ2-7
d_gene: -
v_gene: TRBV7-2

CDR3aa: CASRGRLDNEQFF
CDR3nt: TGTGCCAGCCGAGGGCGGCTTGACAATGAGCAGTTCTTC
abundance: -
j_gene: TRBJ2-1
d_gene: -
v_gene: TRBV27

CDR3aa: CSAARQPNTGELFF
CDR3nt: TGCAGTGCCGCCCGGCAGCCGAACACCGGGGAGCTGTTTTTT
abundance: -
j_gene: TRBJ2-2
d_gene: -
v_gene: TRBV20-1

CDR3aa: CASSQFWDELGAGELFF
CDR3nt: TGTGCCAGCAGCCAATTCTGGGATGAGCTCGGGGCCGGGGAGCTGTTTTTT
abundance: once
j_gene: TRBJ2-2
d_gene: -
v_gene: TRBV14

CDR3aa: CASSAWDIQYF
CDR3nt: TGTGCCAGCAGCGCCTGGGACATTCAGTACTTC
abundance: -
j_gene: TRBJ2-4
d_gene: -
v_gene: TRBV7-9

CDR3aa: CASSLEVTAYEQYF
CDR3nt: TGTGCCAGCAGCTTAGAGGTGACAGCCTACGAGCAGTACTTC
abundance: -
j_gene: TRBJ2-7
d_gene: -
v_gene: TRBV7-6

CDR3aa: CASSSSLLAGDEQFF
CDR3nt: TGTGCCAGCAGTTCCAGCCTACTAGCGGGGGATGAGCAGTTCTTC
abundance: -
j_gene: TRBJ2-1
d_gene: TRBD2
v_gene: TRBV6-2/TRBV6-3

CDR3aa: CSVGRSTGPQNIQYF
CDR3nt: TGCAGCGTTGGGAGGTCGACAGGGCCCCAAAACATTCAGTACTTC
abundance: -
j_gene: TRBJ2-4
d_gene: TRBD1
v_gene: TRBV29-1

CDR3aa: CASSQAGGTGEQYF
CDR3nt: TGCGCCAGCAGCCAAGCGGGAGGGACGGGGGAGCAGTACTTC
abundance: -
j_gene: TRBJ2-7
d_gene: TRBD2
v_gene: TRBV4-3

CDR3aa: CASGGQGKSYEQYF
CDR3nt: TGTGCCAGCGGGGGACAGGGGAAATCGTACGAGCAGTACTTC
abundance: -
j_gene: TRBJ2-7
d_gene: TRBD1
v_gene: TRBV6-2/TRBV6-3

CDR3aa: CASSSRAEQFF
CDR3nt: TGTGCCAGCAGCTCGAGAGCCGAGCAGTTCTTC
abundance: -
j_gene: TRBJ2-1
d_gene: -
v_gene: TRBV12-3/TRBV12-4

CDR3aa: CATSRDQGDMRLFF
CDR3nt: TGTGCCACCAGCAGAGATCAAGGGGACATGAGACTGTTTTTT
abundance: -
j_gene: TRBJ1-4
d_gene: -
v_gene: TRBV15

CDR3aa: CSAMEGANSPLHF
CDR3nt: TGCAGTGCTATGGAAGGGGCCAATTCACCCCTCCACTTT
abundance: -
j_gene: TRBJ1-6
d_gene: -
v_gene: TRBV20-1

CDR3aa: CASSPPRGSETDTQYF
CDR3nt: TGTGCCAGCAGTCCCCCAAGGGGCAGCGAGACAGATACGCAGTATTTT
abundance: -
j_gene: TRBJ2-3
d_gene: -
v_gene: TRBV12-3/TRBV12-4

CDR3aa: CASRLAGEQFF
CDR3nt: TGTGCCAGCAGACTAGCGGGGGAGCAGTTCTTC
abundance: -
j_gene: TRBJ2-1
d_gene: TRBD2
v_gene: TRBV7-2

CDR3aa: CSAWGTTTDTQYF
CDR3nt: TGCAGTGCTTGGGGGACTACCACAGATACGCAGTATTTT
abundance: -
j_gene: TRBJ2-3
d_gene: TRBD2
v_gene: TRBV20-1

CDR3aa: CASSGRTGGPGELFF
CDR3nt: TGCGCCAGCAGCGGACGGACAGGGGGCCCCGGGGAGCTGTTTTTT
abundance: -
j_gene: TRBJ2-2
d_gene: TRBD1
v_gene: TRBV5-1

CDR3aa: CASSKYSNTGELFF
CDR3nt: TGTGCCAGCAGCAAGTATTCGAACACCGGGGAGCTGTTTTTT
abundance: -
j_gene: TRBJ2-2
d_gene: -
v_gene: TRBV5-6

CDR3aa: CASSSGTLSPYEQYF
CDR3nt: TGTGCCAGCAGTTCCGGGACTCTCTCTCCCTACGAGCAGTACTTC
abundance: few
j_gene: TRBJ2-7
d_gene: -
v_gene: TRBV6-2/TRBV6-3

CDR3aa: CSAAADIQYF
CDR3nt: TGCAGCGCCGCGGCGGACATTCAGTACTTC
abundance: few
j_gene: TRBJ2-4
d_gene: -
v_gene: TRBV29-1

CDR3aa: CASSLAVGTGGQPQHF
CDR3nt: TGTGCCAGCAGCTTGGCCGTGGGGACAGGGGGACAGCCCCAGCATTTT
abundance: -
j_gene: TRBJ1-5
d_gene: TRBD1
v_gene: TRBV5-6

CDR3aa: CASSQEAHAPSYEQYF
CDR3nt: TGTGCCAGCAGCCAAGAGGCGCATGCCCCTTCCTACGAGCAGTACTTC
abundance: -
j_gene: TRBJ2-7
d_gene: -
v_gene: TRBV3-1

CDR3aa: CASSSPGQGAYYGYTF
CDR3nt: TGCGCCAGCAGCTCCCCGGGACAGGGGGCTTACTATGGCTACACCTTC
abundance: few
j_gene: TRBJ1-2
d_gene: TRBD1
v_gene: TRBV5-1

CDR3aa: CASSSSFREQFF
CDR3nt: TGTGCCAGCAGCTCCAGTTTTCGGGAGCAGTTCTTC
abundance: few
j_gene: TRBJ2-1
d_gene: -
v_gene: TRBV7-9

CDR3aa: CASRESNTEAFF
CDR3nt: TGTGCCAGCAGAGAGTCGAACACTGAAGCTTTCTTT
abundance: -
j_gene: TRBJ1-1
d_gene: -
v_gene: TRBV12-3/TRBV12-4

CDR3aa: CASSLSTTGGEQYF
CDR3nt: TGTGCCAGCAGCCTGTCTACTACGGGGGGCGAGCAGTACTTC
abundance: -
j_gene: TRBJ2-7
d_gene: TRBD2
v_gene: TRBV9

CDR3aa: CTSSQDYSSGANVLTF
CDR3nt: TGCACCAGCAGCCAAGATTACTCCTCTGGGGCCAACGTCCTGACTTTC
abundance: -
j_gene: TRBJ2-6
d_gene: -
v_gene: TRBV4-1

CDR3aa: CASSLVGIGKTQYF
CDR3nt: TGTGCCAGCAGCTTAGTGGGCATCGGAAAGACCCAGTACTTC
abundance: -
j_gene: TRBJ2-5
d_gene: -
v_gene: TRBV7-2

CDR3aa: CASSLRREAEQYF
CDR3nt: TGTGCCAGCAGCTTACGGCGGGAGGCCGAGCAGTACTTC
abundance: few
j_gene: TRBJ2-7
d_gene: TRBD2
v_gene: TRBV7-2

CDR3aa: CATSDANSYNEQFF
CDR3nt: TGTGCCACCAGTGATGCCAACTCCTACAATGAGCAGTTCTTC
abundance: few
j_gene: TRBJ2-1
d_gene: -
v_gene: TRBV24-1

CDR3aa: CASSLIGFSGNTIYF
CDR3nt: TGTGCCAGCAGTTTAATCGGGTTCTCTGGAAACACCATATATTTT
abundance: -
j_gene: TRBJ1-3
d_gene: -
v_gene: TRBV28

CDR3aa: CASSWGTRSLEQYF
CDR3nt: TGCGCCAGCAGCTGGGGGACTAGATCGTTAGAGCAGTACTTC
abundance: -
j_gene: TRBJ2-7
d_gene: TRBD2
v_gene: TRBV5-1

CDR3aa: CASSPRPGTPGGYEQYF
CDR3nt: TGTGCCAGCAGCCCCCGACCCGGGACCCCGGGCGGCTACGAGCAGTACTTC
abundance: -
j_gene: TRBJ2-7
d_gene: -
v_gene: TRBV12-1

CDR3aa: CSVALLARGNRPQHF
CDR3nt: TGCAGCGTTGCCCTCTTAGCAAGGGGCAATCGGCCCCAGCATTTT
abundance: -
j_gene: TRBJ1-5
d_gene: -
v_gene: TRBV29-1

CDR3aa: CASSFSSSYSYEQYF
CDR3nt: TGTGCCAGCAGCTTTAGTTCCAGCTACTCCTACGAGCAGTACTTC
abundance: -
j_gene: TRBJ2-7
d_gene: -
v_gene: TRBV5-4

CDR3aa: CASSLEGGGEKLFF
CDR3nt: TGTGCCAGCAGCTTAGAAGGGGGCGGTGAAAAACTGTTTTTT
abundance: -
j_gene: TRBJ1-4
d_gene: TRBD1
v_gene: TRBV7-9